The sequence of this T cell receptor (beta chain) was determined in a study of blood T cell repertoires in COVID-19. There are a few counts of this clone. Germline CDR1 and CDR2: SGHTA and FQGTGA. The trim removed 5 bases at V and 0 bases at J, leaving 21 bases unmatched. This CDR3 spans 21 amino acids. Only in-frame clones appear in the TCRdb table, and some are missing; sequencing was by immunoSEQ multiplex PCR. The table has about 190,000 clones, less than 85% seen once. The clonotype originates from a woman in her twenties or thirties who had recovered from COVID-19. J is TRBJ2-1 and V is TRBV7-3, with TRBD2 matching 8 bases. Sequenced sample: PBMCs or T cells enriched from blood (not recorded which). CDR3 DNA sequence: TGTGCCAGCAGCACCCCTGCATCGGGGAGCGCGAGCGGGAGCTCCTACAATGAGCAGTTCTTC. Translation: CASSTPASGSASGSSYNEQFF.